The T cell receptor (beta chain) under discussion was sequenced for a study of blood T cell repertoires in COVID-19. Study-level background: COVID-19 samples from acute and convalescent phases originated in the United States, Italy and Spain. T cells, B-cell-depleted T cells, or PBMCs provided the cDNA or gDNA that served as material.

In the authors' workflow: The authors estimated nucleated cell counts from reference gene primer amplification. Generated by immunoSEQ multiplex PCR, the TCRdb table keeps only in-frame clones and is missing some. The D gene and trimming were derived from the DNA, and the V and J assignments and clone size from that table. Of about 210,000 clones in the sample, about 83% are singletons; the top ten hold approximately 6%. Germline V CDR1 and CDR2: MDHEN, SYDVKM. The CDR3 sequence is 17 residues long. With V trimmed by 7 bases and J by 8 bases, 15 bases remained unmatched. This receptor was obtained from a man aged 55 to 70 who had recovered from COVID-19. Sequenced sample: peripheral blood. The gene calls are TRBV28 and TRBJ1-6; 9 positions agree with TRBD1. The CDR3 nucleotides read TGTGCCAGCACCCTCGGACAGGGGACCCGTCAGGATTCACCCCTCCACTTT. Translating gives CASTLGQGTRQDSPLHF. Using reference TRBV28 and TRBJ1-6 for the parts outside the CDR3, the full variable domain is DVKVTQSSRYLVKRTGEKVFLECVQDMDHENMFWYRQDPGLGLRLIYFSYDVKMKEKGDIPEGYSVSREKKERFSLILESASTNQTSMYLCASTLGQGTRQDSPLHFGNGTRLTVT.